This T cell receptor (beta chain) was found in a study of OX40 agonist ivuxolimab in advanced cancers. Study in general: Of the participants, approximately 40% had some prior anti-PD-1, anti-PD-L1 or anti-CTLA-4 therapy, which was allowed.

As concerns this clone: Antigen: not known.

Study observations and caveats: Clonal expansion was among the lowest in partial responders at 0.1-3.0 mg/kg, especially CD8+.

Only in-frame clones appear in the TCRdb table, and some are missing; sequencing was by immunoSEQ multiplex PCR. The sample lists about 58,000 clones; about nine tenths were seen once. There are 14 residues in the CDR3. V lost 3 bases and J 1 base, leaving 8 bases between the germline ends. The chain is built from TRBV6-7 and TRBJ2-3; D is unresolved. TRBV6-7 is treated as an ORF (open reading frame) with a function not yet certain. Sample: CD4+ or CD8+ T cells sorted from blood, taken in a trial of the OX40 agonist ivuxolimab. This receptor was identified in an adult with an advanced solid tumor such as melanoma, head and neck, liver or kidney cancer. The CDR3 here is CASSYVDGTDTQYF. CDR3 in DNA: TGTGCCAGCAGTTATGTAGACGGCACAGATACGCAGTATTTT.